The rows below give T cell receptor beta chains drawn from one sample of a study of beta chain features in type 1 diabetes. Generated by immunoSEQ multiplex PCR, the TCRdb table keeps only in-frame clones and is missing some. Among 300,000 or so clones, roughly 14% were seen once, and the ten largest hold roughly 0.016%. The sequenced sample was naive CD4+ T cells from blood. These receptors all come from a woman between 18 and 30 years old with type 1 diabetes. Each CDR3 is given with its conserved first and last residue. D genes are given only for firm matches. For some rows the clone size is stated as once, few or many, or as a class when expanded; others skip it.

abundance | d_gene | j_gene | v_gene | CDR3aa | CDR3nt
NA | NA | TRBJ1-1 | TRBV7-6 | CASSLASLAGGTEAFF | TGTGCCAGCAGCTTAGCGTCCCTGGCGGGGGGCACTGAAGCTTTCTTT
few | TRBD2 | TRBJ2-3 | TRBV5-4 | CASSRSGSTDTQYF | TGTGCCAGCAGCCGTAGCGGGAGCACAGATACGCAGTATTTT
NA | TRBD2 | TRBJ2-3 | TRBV5-1 | CASSSQAGDGDTQYF | TGCGCCAGCAGCTCCCAGGCGGGGGACGGCGATACGCAGTATTTT
few | TRBD1 | TRBJ1-2 | TRBV4-2 | CASSHGQGAGGYTF | TGTGCCAGCAGCCATGGACAGGGGGCGGGGGGCTACACCTTC
NA | NA | TRBJ1-1 | TRBV19 | CASSATVNTEAFF | TGTGCCAGTAGTGCTACGGTGAACACTGAAGCTTTCTTT
once | TRBD1 | TRBJ2-6 | TRBV19 | CASYNQGAAGANVLTF | TGTGCCAGTTACAATCAGGGGGCTGCTGGGGCCAACGTCCTGACTTTC
NA | NA | TRBJ1-1 | TRBV18 | CASSPSVLYTEAFF | TGTGCCAGCTCACCTTCGGTCCTCTACACTGAAGCTTTCTTT
few | TRBD1 | TRBJ1-2 | TRBV2 | CASSRQGTGYTF | TGTGCCAGCAGCCGACAGGGTACTGGCTACACCTTC
NA | NA | TRBJ2-3 | TRBV28 | CASSLTAADTQYF | TGTGCCAGCAGCCTAACCGCGGCCGATACGCAGTATTTT
NA | TRBD1 | TRBJ1-2 | TRBV29-1 | CSVVLQGTLYGYTF | TGCAGCGTTGTTTTACAGGGGACGCTTTATGGCTACACCTTC
NA | TRBD1 | TRBJ2-7 | TRBV7-6 | CASAKTGTGGYEQYF | TGTGCCAGCGCAAAAACCGGGACAGGGGGCTACGAGCAGTACTTC
NA | NA | TRBJ2-1 | TRBV4-1 | CASSHAVPHPSYNEQFF | TGCGCCAGCAGCCACGCCGTCCCACATCCCTCCTACAATGAGCAGTTCTTC
NA | NA | TRBJ1-5 | TRBV5-1 | CASSLGSGPNQPQHF | TGCGCCAGCAGCTTGGGCAGCGGCCCGAATCAGCCCCAGCATTTT
NA | TRBD1 | TRBJ2-7 | TRBV29-1 | CSVRTGTGGHEQYF | TGCAGCGTGAGGACCGGGACAGGGGGCCACGAGCAGTACTTC
NA | TRBD1 | TRBJ1-1 | TRBV4-2 | CASSLEPQGAGTEAFF | TGTGCCAGCAGCCTAGAGCCCCAGGGGGCGGGCACTGAAGCTTTCTTT
NA | NA | TRBJ1-2 | TRBV29-1 | CSAAWRLQGLGYTF | TGCAGCGCCGCTTGGCGCCTCCAGGGACTTGGCTACACCTTC
few | TRBD1 | TRBJ2-7 | TRBV7-9 | CASSRDRADYEQYF | TGTGCCAGCAGCCGGGACAGGGCTGACTACGAGCAGTACTTC
NA | NA | TRBJ1-1 | TRBV2 | CASSEAGTEAFF | TGTGCCAGCAGTGAAGCGGGGACAGAAGCTTTCTTT
few | NA | TRBJ2-2 | TRBV9 | CASSARRVSGELFF | TGTGCCAGCAGCGCTCGTCGTGTTTCCGGGGAGCTGTTTTTT
few | TRBD1 | TRBJ2-5 | TRBV10-3 | CAISDRGPSVETQYF | TGTGCCATCAGTGACAGGGGGCCCTCAGTCGAGACCCAGTACTTC
few | NA | TRBJ1-2 | TRBV7-9 | CASSSQGYGYTF | TGTGCCAGCAGCTCGCAGGGGTATGGCTACACCTTC
few | NA | TRBJ1-1 | TRBV4-3 | CASSQEAGTEAFF | TGCGCCAGCAGCCAAGAAGCGGGAACTGAAGCTTTCTTT
NA | NA | TRBJ2-7 | TRBV28 | CASRTGRGYEQYF | TGTGCCAGCAGAACGGGGCGGGGCTACGAGCAGTACTTC
few | TRBD2 | TRBJ2-3 | TRBV5-1 | CASSPQERERQYF | TGCGCCAGCAGCCCCCAGGAGCGGGAGAGGCAGTATTTT
few | TRBD2 | TRBJ2-1 | TRBV7-9 | CASSPLGLAGGYEQFF | TGTGCCAGCAGCCCCCTAGGACTAGCGGGAGGGTATGAGCAGTTCTTC
NA | NA | TRBJ1-1 | TRBV29-1 | CSVDPIQGGTEAFF | TGCAGCGTTGATCCGATACAGGGTGGCACTGAAGCTTTCTTT
few | NA | TRBJ2-1 | TRBV4-3 | CASSQTPRGGTYNEQFF | TGCGCCAGCAGCCAAACCCCGAGGGGGGGAACTTACAATGAGCAGTTCTTC
NA | NA | TRBJ1-1 | TRBV19 | CASSIIGGNTEAFF | TGTGCCAGTAGTATAATCGGCGGGAACACTGAAGCTTTCTTT
NA | NA | TRBJ2-6 | TRBV28 | CASMRVPISGANVLTF | TGTGCCAGCATGAGGGTACCCATCTCTGGGGCCAACGTCCTGACTTTC
NA | TRBD1 | TRBJ2-2 | TRBV19 | CASTRGQGTLAGELFF | TGTGCCAGTACCAGGGGACAGGGAACTTTAGCCGGGGAGCTGTTTTTT
NA | TRBD2 | TRBJ2-5 | TRBV9 | CASSPRRGAGETQYF | TGTGCCAGCAGCCCCCGGCGGGGGGCTGGGGAGACCCAGTACTTC
few | TRBD2 | TRBJ2-1 | TRBV27 | CASSAYGLVSREQFF | TGTGCCAGCAGCGCCTACGGACTAGTATCCCGTGAGCAGTTCTTC
NA | TRBD1 | TRBJ1-2 | TRBV5-4 | CASSPPSQGDGYTF | TGTGCCAGCAGCCCCCCGTCACAGGGGGATGGCTACACCTTC
NA | TRBD2 | TRBJ2-1 | TRBV11-2 | CASRLTSGRVNEQFF | TGTGCCAGCAGACTGACTAGCGGGAGAGTAAATGAGCAGTTCTTC
few | NA | TRBJ2-7 | TRBV28 | CASSQDLAYEQYF | TGTGCCAGCTCACAGGATTTGGCCTACGAGCAGTACTTC
few | TRBD2 | TRBJ2-5 | TRBV30 | CAWSVGGTGGGAQYF | TGTGCCTGGAGTGTTGGGGGGACCGGCGGGGGGGCCCAGTACTTC
few | NA | TRBJ2-3 | TRBV25-1 | CASSEPGEDTQYF | TGTGCCAGCAGTGAACCGGGAGAAGATACGCAGTATTTT
NA | NA | TRBJ1-2 | TRBV5-4 | CASSGQAGYTF | TGTGCCAGCAGCGGCCAGGCGGGCTACACCTTC
NA | NA | TRBJ2-7 | TRBV2 | CASNLGSSYEQYF | TGTGCCAGCAACTTGGGCAGCTCCTACGAGCAGTACTTC
NA | TRBD2 | TRBJ2-3 | TRBV7-9 | CASPTGSSGSRGADTQYF | TGTGCCAGCCCGACCGGGAGCAGCGGGAGTAGAGGGGCAGATACGCAGTATTTT
few | NA | TRBJ1-1 | TRBV5-4 | CASSFAGLMNTEAFF | TGTGCCAGCAGCTTTGCAGGGCTTATGAACACTGAAGCTTTCTTT
NA | TRBD2 | TRBJ2-1 | TRBV5-4 | CASITTPSGEEQFF | TGTGCCAGCATCACTACCCCTAGCGGCGAAGAGCAGTTCTTC
NA | TRBD1 | TRBJ2-2 | TRBV7-8 | CASTTGTVNTGELFF | TGTGCCAGCACGACCGGGACAGTGAACACCGGGGAGCTGTTTTTT
NA | TRBD2 | TRBJ2-1 | TRBV7-9 | CASSSRLADVGNEQFF | TGTGCCAGCAGCTCGCGACTAGCGGACGTGGGGAATGAGCAGTTCTTC
NA | NA | TRBJ1-1 | TRBV4-2 | CASSPDRTEAFF | TGTGCCAGCAGCCCGGACAGAACTGAAGCTTTCTTT
few | NA | TRBJ2-3 | TRBV19 | CASIDRMGTDTQYF | TGTGCCAGTATCGACAGGATGGGGACAGATACGCAGTATTTT
NA | TRBD1 | TRBJ2-1 | TRBV7-8 | CASSSRRDRGDDEQFF | TGTGCCAGCAGCTCCCGCCGGGACAGGGGTGACGATGAGCAGTTCTTC
few | NA | TRBJ2-1 | TRBV5-1 | CASIRGGREDNEQFF | TGCGCCAGCATCCGTGGCGGCAGGGAAGACAATGAGCAGTTCTTC
NA | TRBD1 | TRBJ2-5 | TRBV2 | CASSERIPGGEETQYF | TGTGCCAGCAGTGAGCGTATCCCAGGGGGAGAAGAGACCCAGTACTTC
NA | TRBD2 | TRBJ2-7 | TRBV29-1 | CSVGALRASGRSNEQYF | TGCAGCGTTGGGGCCCTAAGGGCTAGCGGGAGGAGCAACGAGCAGTACTTC
few | TRBD1 | TRBJ2-5 | TRBV5-1 | CASSSAGQGSQETQYF | TGCGCCAGCAGCTCAGCGGGACAGGGGAGCCAAGAGACCCAGTACTTC
NA | TRBD1 | TRBJ1-1 | TRBV28 | CASSHGTGYEAFF | TGTGCCAGCAGTCACGGGACAGGATACGAAGCTTTCTTT
NA | NA | TRBJ2-7 | TRBV28 | CASSSGEGNEQYF | TGTGCCAGCAGTTCAGGGGAGGGTAACGAGCAGTACTTC
few | NA | TRBJ2-3 | TRBV30 | CALQDYPFTDTQYF | TGTGCCCTCCAGGACTACCCATTCACAGATACGCAGTATTTT
NA | TRBD1 | TRBJ2-7 | TRBV2 | CASNRGWDYEQYF | TGTGCCAGCAACAGGGGATGGGATTACGAGCAGTACTTC
NA | TRBD2 | TRBJ2-4 | TRBV5-1 | CASSPPDPTSGGIQYF | TGCGCCAGCAGCCCCCCAGACCCAACCTCGGGAGGCATTCAGTACTTC
NA | NA | TRBJ1-5 | TRBV11-2 | CASSLERDQPQHF | TGTGCCAGCAGCTTAGAGCGCGATCAGCCCCAGCATTTT
few | NA | TRBJ1-5 | TRBV12-5 | CASGSARLSNQPQHF | TGTGCTAGTGGTTCTGCCAGACTTAGCAATCAGCCCCAGCATTTT